This entry lists 28 T cell receptor beta chains sequenced from one sample in a study of neurological immune-mediated disorders (dated by TCRdb to about 2019). The library was prepared using 5' RACE. These reads were obtained on an Illumina HiSeq 2500. The raw public reads went through TCRdb reprocessing: fastp at Q25, MiXCR clone calling, in-frame beta chains kept. Rows with a matching CDR3 protein are joined into one entry that keeps the most common DNA and genes. Within this sample are about 55,000 distinct CDR3 sequences, with around 3.6% of them counted one time only. The ten largest clones take up around 1.5% of the sample. The sample comprised PBMCs. Receptors originate from a man younger than 40 with multiple sclerosis.

This clonotype was seen at least ten times. This sequence joins TRBV7-8 and TRBJ2-7; 8 bases line up with TRBD2. V was clipped by 2 bases and J by 5 bases; unmatched bases: 11. The CDR3 extends over 16 amino acids. Germline V lookup: CDR1 SGHVS, CDR2 FQNEAQ. The CDR3 DNA sequence: TGTGCCAGCAGCTTATTCAGGACGGGGGGGCTAAACGAGCAGTACTTC. It translates to CASSLFRTGGLNEQYF. The variable domain in full, with the rest retrieved from reference TRBV7-8 and TRBJ2-7, is GAGVSQSPRYKVAKRGQDVALRCDPISGHVSLFWYQQALGQGPEFLTYFQNEAQLDKSGLPSDRFFAERPEGSVSTLKIQRTQQEDSAVYLCASSLFRTGGLNEQYFGPGTRLTVT.

This clonotype was seen many times. The gene calls are TRBV28 and TRBJ1-1, with 11 bases that match TRBD1. V shed 6 bases, J shed 4 bases, and the junction held 7 bases outside the gene matches. CDR1 and CDR2 from the germline V gene are MDHEN and SYDVKM. This CDR3 region has 15 residues. The CDR3 DNA reads as TGTGCCAGCAGCCGCGGGACAGGGGGTGCCACTGAAGCTTTCTTT. Encoded protein: CASSRGTGGATEAFF.

The sample holds many counts of this clonotype. The chain combines TRBV27 with TRBJ1-1; TRBD1 is a possible D gene (5 bases). Germline CDR1 MNHEY, CDR2 SMNVEV (reference sequence). This CDR3 comprises 13 residues. Between the trimmed V and J ends, which lost 0 bases and 4 bases, there was a span of 6 bases. The CDR3 sequence is CASSLSRATEAFF. The CDR3 region has the DNA TGTGCCAGCAGTTTATCCAGGGCCACTGAAGCTTTCTTT.

This clonotype was recorded many times. The V and J genes are TRBV6-5 and TRBJ2-7; D uncertain. This CDR3 is built from 14 residues. Trimming removed 6 bases at V and 8 bases at J, with 20 bases between. CDR1 and CDR2 (germline): MNHEY, SVGAGI. CDR3 region: CASRPPLGGRKQYF. CDR3 sequence (DNA): TGTGCCAGCAGACCACCCCTGGGTGGTCGAAAGCAGTACTTC.

There are many counts of this clonotype. One junction end does not reproduce the germline sequence, and a read error may be involved. The rearrangement uses TRBV7-3 and TRBJ1-6; D is perhaps TRBD1 (5 bases). The CDR3 is 14 amino acids. Germline CDR1 is SGHTA and CDR2 is FQGTGA. The CDR3 coding sequence is TGTGCCAGCAGCTTAAGCGGGGCCAATTCACCCCTCAACTTT. Amino acid sequence: CASSLSGANSPLNF.

This clonotype was counted ten times or more. This chain uses TRBV20-1 with TRBJ1-1; D is uncertain. Germline-derived CDR1 and CDR2 are DFQATT and SNEGSKA (reference sequence). The CDR3 is 15 amino acids. Trimming removed 5 bases from V and 1 base from J, with 17 bases in between. The CDR3 is CSAREQSTRNTEAFF. For the CDR3, the DNA is TGCAGTGCTCGGGAGCAGTCCACGAGGAACACTGAAGCTTTCTTT.

This clonotype came up a few times. This could be a read error, since a much larger clone is one nucleotide away. V usage is TRBV29-1 and J usage is TRBJ2-1; D is ambiguous. Between the trimmed V and J ends, which lost 4 bases and 2 bases, there was a span of 21 bases. The CDR3 is 17 residues long. CDR1 is SQVTM, CDR2 ANQGSEA, per germline. DNA for the CDR3: TGCAGCGTTGTGGTGAAGCACCTTCCCAAGACCTACAATGAGCAGTTCTTC. It specifies CSVVVKHLPKTYNEQFF.

This clonotype was recorded many times. V and J are TRBV12-3 or TRBV12-4 and TRBJ1-2; possible D gene TRBD1, 6 bases. The CDR3 consists of 14 residues. V was clipped by 6 bases and J by 1 base, with 12 bases between them. CDR3 protein: CASRRTEINYGYTF. The CDR3 nucleotides are TGTGCCAGCAGACGGACAGAGATTAACTATGGCTACACCTTC.

The table lists this clonotype with many counts. The chain recombines TRBV20-1 with TRBJ2-5, with a weak D call TRBD2 (6 bases). Trimming removed 6 bases at V and 0 bases at J, with 14 bases between. This CDR3 spans 14 amino acids. Looked up from germline, CDR1 is DFQATT and CDR2 is SNEGSKA (reference sequence). The CDR3 DNA reads as TGCAGTGCCCCAATTAGCGGATACCAAGAGACCCAGTACTTC. This sequence encodes CSAPISGYQETQYF.

Concerning this clonotype: One base away lies a much larger clone, so this may be a sequencing read error. The chain employs TRBV7-9 and TRBJ1-1; tentative D call: TRBD1 (5 bases). The CDR3 loop spans 12 amino acids. Trimming cost V 5 bases and J 11 bases, with 15 bases left between them. Germline lookup yields CDR1 SEHNR and CDR2 FQNEAQ (reference sequence). CDR3 residues: CASSPMRGVAFF. In DNA, the CDR3 is TGTGCCAGCAGCCCAATGAGGGGTGTCGCTTTCTTT.

This clonotype came up many times. This sequence joins TRBV12-3 or TRBV12-4 and TRBJ2-7; 7 bases are a match to TRBD1. The CDR3 loop spans 14 amino acids. V lost 5 bases, J lost 5 bases, and 9 bases stayed unmatched. In DNA form, the CDR3 reads TGTGCCAGCAGTCCCGGGACAGTGAGCAACGAGCAGTACTTC. As protein: CASSPGTVSNEQYF.

This clonotype came up many times. This chain connects TRBV5-6 to TRBJ1-1, with 10 bases fitting TRBD1. The germline CDR1 and CDR2 sequences are SGHDT and YYEEEE. The CDR3 spans 14 residues. V was clipped by 0 bases and J by 4 bases; unmatched bases: 0. This CDR3 reads CASSLGTGGTEAFF. The CDR3 DNA follows: TGTGCCAGCAGCTTGGGGACAGGGGGCACTGAAGCTTTCTTT. The complete variable domain, with remaining parts taken from reference TRBV5-6 and TRBJ1-1, reads DAGVTQSPTHLIKTRGQQVTLRCSPKSGHDTVSWYQQALGQGPQFIFQYYEEEERQRGNFPDRFSGHQFPNYSSELNVNALLLGDSALYLCASSLGTGGTEAFFGQGTRLTVV.

This clonotype was found many times. The CDR3 sequence: CATSLDRGRNQPQHF. The DNA for the CDR3 is TGTGCCACCAGCCTTGACAGGGGGCGGAATCAGCCCCAGCATTTT. The chain joins TRBV15 to TRBJ1-5; TRBD1 matches at 10 bases. Germline CDR1 and CDR2: LNHNV and YYDKDF (reference sequence). Trimming cost V 5 bases and J 4 bases; bases outside gene matches: 5. The CDR3 consists of 15 residues.

This clonotype was seen ten or more times. This chain joins TRBV5-5 and TRBJ1-1; D gene unclear. The germline V and J ends were trimmed by 2 bases and 11 bases, with 19 bases remaining between them. Germline values: CDR1 SGHKS, CDR2 YYEKEE (reference sequence). The CDR3 spans 14 residues. CDR3 in amino acids: CASSFTGAEPSAFF. Here the CDR3 DNA reads TGTGCCAGCAGCTTCACGGGAGCAGAACCCAGCGCTTTCTTT.

This clonotype was counted at least ten times. The chain couples TRBV20-1 to TRBJ1-1, with a weak D call TRBD1 (6 bases). Per the germline V gene, CDR1 is DFQATT and CDR2 is SNEGSKA (reference sequence). The CDR3 is made up of 13 amino acids. Between the trimmed V and J ends, which lost 4 bases and 2 bases, there was a span of 11 bases. The CDR3 DNA is TGCAGTGCTATCCGGGACACAAACACTGAAGCTTTCTTT. Translating it yields CSAIRDTNTEAFF.

This clonotype was detected ten times or more. V usage is TRBV28 and J usage is TRBJ2-3; maybe TRBD1 (6 bases). V lost 4 bases to trimming and J lost 5 bases, with 13 bases between them. CDR1 is MDHEN and CDR2 is SYDVKM in the germline V gene. There are 14 residues in the CDR3. The CDR3 nucleotides read TGTGCCAGCAGTTCCCCTGGGGGCAGAGATACGCAGTATTTT. It translates to CASSSPGGRDTQYF.

The genes are TRBV4-2 and TRBJ2-5, with D tentatively TRBD2 (6 bases). CDR1 and CDR2 from the germline V gene are LGHNA and YNFKEQ. CDR3 size: 15 residues. V shed 0 bases and J shed 6 bases, with 14 bases lying between them. In nucleotides, the CDR3 is TGTGCCAGCAGCCAAGATACTAGAGGGAGGAAGACCCAGTACTTC. Amino acids: CASSQDTRGRKTQYF.

This clonotype was found many times. The chain combines TRBV20-1 with TRBJ2-7; D might be TRBD1 or TRBD2, each matching 5 bases. Germline V gene data show CDR1 as DFQATT and CDR2 as SNEGSKA (reference sequence). The CDR3 runs to 13 residues. V lost 7 bases to trimming and J lost 2 bases, with 15 bases between them. The CDR3 reads CSGEWDGAYEQYF. CDR3 sequence (DNA): TGCAGTGGGGAGTGGGACGGGGCCTACGAGCAGTACTTC.

This clonotype has a count of ten or more. This sequence may be a read error, since a much larger clone differs from it by one base. This chain connects TRBV20-1 to TRBJ2-5; a possible D gene is TRBD2 (5 bases). This CDR3 is 14 amino acids long. Germline lookup yields CDR1 DFQATT and CDR2 SNEGSKA (reference sequence). Deletions cut 4 bases from V and 4 bases from J, with 16 bases between. Written as DNA, the CDR3 is TGCAGTGCTAAGGAGGTTAGAGGGAGAGAGACCCAGTACTTC. Translated, it gives CSAKEVRGRETQYF.

This clonotype was recorded at least ten times. The genes are TRBV5-5 and TRBJ2-2; perhaps TRBD1 as D (5 bases). V gave up 6 bases and J gave up 1 base, with 16 bases separating them. The CDR3 is 16 amino acids. CDR1 SGHKS and CDR2 YYEKEE come from the germline V gene (reference sequence). The CDR3: CASTPFGRENTGELFF. The DNA of the CDR3 is TGTGCCAGCACCCCGTTTGGCAGGGAGAACACCGGGGAGCTGTTTTTT.

This clonotype has ten or more counts. V usage is TRBV18 and J usage is TRBJ2-7; TRBD2 agrees at 7 bases. The CDR3 runs 14 residues. Germline values: CDR1 KGHSH, CDR2 LQKENI. With V trimmed by 2 bases and J by 3 bases, 4 bases remained unmatched. This CDR3 reads CASSPGEGNYEQYF. DNA of the CDR3: TGTGCCAGCTCACCAGGGGAGGGTAACTACGAGCAGTACTTC.

This clonotype showed up many times. The chain employs TRBV5-1 and TRBJ2-3; the match to TRBD1 covers 10 bases. Losses at the gene ends were 4 bases for V and 1 base for J; bases not matched to a gene: 3. The CDR3 extends over 15 amino acids. Germline V CDR1 and CDR2: SGHRS, YFSETQ. In nucleotides, the CDR3 is TGCGCCAGCAGCACTGGGACAGGGGGCACAGATACGCAGTATTTT. Residues: CASSTGTGGTDTQYF.

Ten or more counts support this clonotype. V gene TRBV20-1 combines with J gene TRBJ1-4; a weak D match, TRBD1 (6 bases). Germline CDR1 DFQATT, CDR2 SNEGSKA (reference sequence). V lost 4 bases, J lost 6 bases, and 12 bases lay in between. CDR3 size: 13 residues. The CDR3 sequence is CSAKQGWDEKLFF. The CDR3 coding sequence is TGCAGTGCTAAACAGGGATGGGATGAAAAACTGTTTTTT.

This clonotype occurred many times. The chain combines TRBV7-2 with TRBJ2-5; D unresolved. Trimming shortened V by 3 bases and J by 1 base, and 6 bases separated the two germline ends. Looked up from germline, CDR1 is SGHTA and CDR2 is FQGNSA. This CDR3 spans 13 amino acids. The CDR3 nucleotides read TGTGCCAGCAGCTTGCGGTCCCAAGAGACCCAGTACTTC. It specifies CASSLRSQETQYF.

This clonotype was observed many times. The chain couples TRBV5-1 to TRBJ2-7; a weak D match, TRBD1 (6 bases). Deletions cut 4 bases from V and 1 base from J, with 15 bases between. This CDR3 region has 15 residues. In germline, CDR1 is SGHRS, CDR2 YFSETQ. CDR3 in amino acids: CASSQQGLGSYEQYF. The CDR3 nucleotides read TGCGCCAGCAGCCAACAGGGCCTCGGGTCCTACGAGCAGTACTTC.

This clonotype has ten or more counts. The chain carries TRBV5-1 and TRBJ2-4; 13 bases agree with TRBD2. V trimming: 1 base; J trimming: 9 bases; junction bases outside the gene matches: 7. Germline lookup yields CDR1 SGHRS and CDR2 YFSETQ. The CDR3 consists of 16 residues. In DNA form, the CDR3 reads TGCGCCAGCAGCTTGACTAGCGGGAGGGCCGGAGGCATTCAGTACTTC. Amino acids: CASSLTSGRAGGIQYF. The full variable domain, completed using reference TRBV5-1 and TRBJ2-4, is KAGVTQTPRYLIKTRGQQVTLSCSPISGHRSVSWYQQTPGQGLQFLFEYFSETQRNKGNFPGRFSGRQFSNSRSEMNVSTLELGDSALYLCASSLTSGRAGGIQYFGAGTRLSVL.

This clonotype was counted at least ten times. Here the CDR3 DNA reads TGCGCCAGCAGCCATCCCGGGACGCAGGATGAGCAGTTCTTC. Translated: CASSHPGTQDEQFF. This chain uses TRBV4-1 with TRBJ2-1, with D perhaps matching TRBD1 or TRBD2 (5 bases each). Germline CDR1 and CDR2: MGHRA and YSYEKL. The CDR3 is made up of 14 amino acids. Trimming removed 3 bases at V and 8 bases at J, with 14 bases between.

This clonotype was recorded at least ten times. The chain couples TRBV4-1 to TRBJ1-3, with D possibly being TRBD1 (6 bases). There are 16 residues in the CDR3. Trimming removed 1 base at V and 0 bases at J, with 10 bases between. Germline V gene data show CDR1 as MGHRA and CDR2 as YSYEKL. The CDR3, as DNA: TGCGCCAGCAGCCAAGTAGGGGGACTCTCTGGAAACACCATATATTTT. It translates to CASSQVGGLSGNTIYF.